This T cell receptor (beta chain) was captured by sequencing in a study of shared clonotypes between healthy human individuals. Study-level results: In a handful of donors, about 5% of naive CD4 clonotypes appeared in common.

This clone was counted only a few times. Its antigen is not identified. Sequencing used immunoSEQ multiplex PCR; TCRdb keeps in-frame clones, though not all of them. This sample yields about 2.4 million clones, of which approximately 94% are seen a single time; 0.36% belongs to the top ten. Germline V CDR1 and CDR2: SGHTA, FQGTGA. V was clipped by 5 bases and J by 2 bases, with 9 bases between them. CDR3 length: 13 residues. The material sequenced was naive CD4+ T cells from PBMCs. Subset reported: CD45RA+ positively selected. The receptor was derived from a man between 18 and 35 years old in good health. Some clones in this sample may be carry-over from other donors' samples. The chain carries TRBV7-3 and TRBJ1-1; possibly TRBD1 for D (5 bases). CDR3 bases: TGTGCCAGCAGCAAGACAGTAAACACTGAAGCTTTCTTT. Protein sequence: CASSKTVNTEAFF.